This T cell receptor (beta chain) appears in the sequencing data of a study of Ad26.COV2.S vaccination and SARS-CoV-2 variants. Sequencing used immunoSEQ multiplex PCR; TCRdb keeps in-frame clones, though not all of them. This repertoire shows some 350,000 clones, around 90% found once; its top ten account for over 5%. The CDR3 runs to 14 residues. Germline values: CDR1 MNHNS, CDR2 SASEGT. The ends were cut back, 2 bases at V and 5 bases at J, with 10 bases in the middle. As to treatment: 15 to 20 received Ad26.COV2.S at low or high dose, single or two shots; about 5 received placebo; per-sample allocation not given. Sampling was performed 63 days after the first vaccine or placebo injection.

The rearrangement links TRBV6-1 to TRBJ2-1; D is perhaps TRBD2 (5 bases). The source of this sequence is a person between 18 and 60 years old who received the Ad26.COV2.S COVID-19 vaccine or a placebo. The sequences come from peripheral blood, collected in a trial of Ad26.COV2.S vaccine versus placebo. CDR3 bases: TGTGCCAGCAGTGAACCAGGACTTAACAATGAGCAGTTCTTC. Protein product: CASSEPGLNNEQFF.